This T cell receptor (beta chain) was documented in a study of T cell repertoires in cytomegalovirus infection. The CDR3 contains 16 residues. Trimming at V came to 5 bases and at J to 5 bases, leaving 12 bases not matched to a gene. Germline CDR1 and CDR2: MNHNY and SVGAGI (reference sequence). Only a few counts were recorded for this clonotype. Its target is not known. MiXCR, applied by TCRdb to the reads, yields one record per CDR3 protein. This repertoire shows hundreds of thousands of distinct CDR3 sequences, roughly 31% found once; its top ten account for under 15%. The clonotype comes from a human donor in good health (CMV status not recorded). Some clones in this sample may be carry-over from other donors' samples. The sequences come from cultured CD8+ T cells from PBMCs, collected from culture after CMV antigen stimulation. The rearrangement links TRBV6-6 to TRBJ1-1; 9 bases align to TRBD1. The CDR3 here is CASSPRQTGGRTEAFF. CDR3 bases: TGTGCCAGCAGTCCACGACAGACAGGGGGTCGGACTGAAGCTTTCTTT.